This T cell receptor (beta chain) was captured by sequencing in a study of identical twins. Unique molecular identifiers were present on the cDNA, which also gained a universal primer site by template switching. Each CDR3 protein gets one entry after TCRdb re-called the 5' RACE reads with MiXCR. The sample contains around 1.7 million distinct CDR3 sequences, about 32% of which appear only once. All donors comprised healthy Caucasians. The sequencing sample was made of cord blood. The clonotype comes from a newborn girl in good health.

The CDR3: CASSPPSLLGNEQFF. The CDR3 DNA follows: TGTGCCAGCTCACCCCCTAGCCTACTCGGGAATGAGCAGTTCTTC. The chain combines TRBV18 with TRBJ2-1; tentatively, D is TRBD2 (5 bases). The CDR3 has 15 amino acids. Between the trimmed V and J ends, which lost 3 bases and 7 bases, there was a span of 16 bases. Per germline, CDR1 KGHSH and CDR2 LQKENI.